The T cell receptor (beta chain) under discussion was sequenced for a study of shared clonotypes between healthy human individuals. Study in general: CD4 naive cells filled three plates per donor, CD4 memory three, CD8 naive two and CD8 memory one.

Repertoires were generated with immunoSEQ multiplex PCR, while TCRdb's copy carries only in-frame clones and drops some. The table has roughly 1 million clones, roughly 80% seen once; the top ten hold 1.4%. With regard to this clone: Its target is not known.

The ends lost 4 bases at V and 0 bases at J; junction bases unmatched: 6. The CDR3 covers 15 residues. Germline assignment: CDR1 SGHDT and CDR2 YYEEEE. Notes on the study in general: Among non-shared clonotypes, generation probabilities were lower than among those shared by all four donors. Between a few donors, naive CD4 clonotypes were shared at a level of about 5.3%. A limitation of the genetic and exposure-history diversity represented arose from few donors.

Sequences were obtained from memory CD4+ T cells sorted from blood. Subset meaning: CD45RA-negative fraction. V usage is TRBV5-6 and J usage is TRBJ2-5, with 7 bases identical to TRBD1. The clonotype comes from a man aged 18 to 35 in good health. CDR3 DNA sequence: TGTGCCAGCAGCGGGTCGACAGGGAACCAAGAGACCCAGTACTTC. Its protein is CASSGSTGNQETQYF.